This T cell receptor beta chain derives from a study of graft-versus-host responses after intestinal transplantation. Across the whole study: Recipients received multivisceral, liver-intestinal, or isolated intestinal transplants. Induction with anti-thymocyte globulin, then tacrolimus and steroids for roughly 3 years, was given to all recipients. Study findings and constraints: Peak circulating GvH clone levels tracked with early post-transplant HvG declines.

The V gene end was trimmed by 4 bases and the J gene end by 2 bases; junction bases not matched to a gene: 5. Germline lookup yields CDR1 SGHRS and CDR2 YFSETQ. The CDR3 is made up of 15 amino acids. Each mixed lymphocyte reaction held 200,000 CFSE-labeled responders and 200,000 irradiated violet-dye-labeled stimulators. Using immunoSEQ multiplex PCR, the repertoire was profiled, and TCRdb retains in-frame clones only, with some absent. The sample lists roughly 20,000 clones; 50% to 70% were seen once. This chain uses TRBV5-1 with TRBJ2-7; 11 bases are shared with TRBD2. Specimen: alloreactive CD4+ T cells from a mixed lymphocyte reaction culture, collected before intestinal transplant. Subset: CFSE-low proliferating T cells sorted from approximately six-day pre-transplant mixed lymphocyte reaction (GvH or HvG direction). The sequence was obtained from a human patient who received an intestinal transplant. As DNA, the CDR3 is TGCGCCAGCAGCCGCTTAGCGGGAGGGCCCTACGAGCAGTACTTC. This sequence encodes CASSRLAGGPYEQYF.